The present TCR beta chain was sequenced within a study of blood T cell repertoires in COVID-19 (TCRdb year 2020). Looking at the study overall: The collaborator samples originated in the United States, Italy and Spain and spanned the acute and convalescent phases of COVID-19. Samples came from the ongoing ImmuneRACE study (first 160 participants) plus 1,254 subjects from 6 global collaborators. The dataset comprised deeply sampled blood TCRbeta repertoires from subjects exposed to, actively infected with, or recovered from COVID-19. The repertoires were released in a freely available public database intended as a resource for research on the immune response to SARS-CoV-2. Nearly every sample came with metadata listing a de-identified subject ID, COVID-19 status, age in years and sex. HLA class I and class II types, where available, came from metadata supplied by the sample provider rather than from assay-based typing. The material from the prospective study consisted of cDNA or gDNA derived from T cells, B-cell-depleted T cells, or PBMCs. The research as a whole found: The amount of clinical and demographic metadata varied by source and participant and was provided uncurated.

From the cysteine through the phenylalanine, the CDR3 covers 15 amino acids. This entry keeps only the CDR3 DNA: 45 bases, framed from base 1. CDR1 and CDR2 (SGHTA, FQGTGA) derive from the germline V gene. Trimming removed 1 base from V and 0 bases from J; the gene matches leave 3 bases unexplained. TCRbeta CDR3 regions were amplified from genomic DNA using the immunoSEQ Assay, a bias-controlled multiplex PCR. Concerning the study's data processing: The number of nucleated cells in each sample was estimated from the amplification of reference gene primers within the assay. To quantify the absolute abundance of each unique TCRbeta CDR3 rearrangement, sequence reads were collapsed and filtered. Productive Simpson clonality was computed per sample as the square root of Simpson's diversity index over productive rearrangements. TCRdb mirrors the immuneACCESS table, restricted to in-frame sequences. Some clones are absent from its copies; in checked studies, under half trace to an unresolved V gene, and the reason for the others is unknown. Clone size and the V and J calls come from that table; the DNA yielded D and trimming. In this sample the table shows some 130,000 clones, roughly two thirds of which occur a single time. 1.9% of the sample comes from the top ten.

The collaborating institutions used their own protocols to collect whole blood in K2EDTA tubes. For TCRbeta analysis, collaborators shipped samples in one of three forms: frozen whole blood, isolated PBMCs, or DNA extracted from either of those sample types. For this clone: The clone's antigen remains unknown. No per-base quality is available; no much larger clone lies one base away.

The material sequenced was peripheral blood. The rearrangement combines TRBV7-3 with TRBJ2-7, with TRBD2 identical over 7 junction bases. This TCR was recovered from a woman aged 70 to 79 with acute or convalescent COVID-19. The CDR3 has the sequence CASSLSGRGSYEQYF. At the DNA level, the sequence is TGTGCCAGCAGCTTAAGTGGGAGGGGCTCCTACGAGCAGTACTTC.